The 15 T cell receptor beta chains below all came from one sample that was sequenced in a study of blood T cell repertoires in COVID-19. Only in-frame clones appear in the TCRdb table, and some are missing; sequencing was by immunoSEQ multiplex PCR. The table lists roughly 31,000 clones, 90% of them singletons. The sequenced material came from peripheral blood. The receptor set was obtained from a man in his fifties or sixties with active COVID-19.

This clone appeared a single time. The rearrangement joins TRBV19 to TRBJ1-2; no definite D call. The germline gives CDR1 LNHDA, CDR2 SQIVND (reference sequence). Trimming stripped 5 bases from V and 2 bases from J, with 12 bases between. There are 14 residues in the CDR3. CDR3 sequence (DNA): TGTGCCAGTAGTTTTCTAGGCAAGAACTATGGCTACACCTTC. It codes for CASSFLGKNYGYTF. Full variable domain (remainder filled in from reference TRBV19 and TRBJ1-2): DGGITQSPKYLFRKEGQNVTLSCEQNLNHDAMYWYRQDPGQGLRLIYYSQIVNDFQKGDIAEGYSVSREKKESFPLTVTSAQKNPTAFYLCASSFLGKNYGYTFGSGTRLTVV.

The chain joins TRBV6-2 or TRBV6-3 to TRBJ2-7; no reliable D call. The V gene lost 5 bases and the J gene lost 1 base, with 3 bases spanning the gap. The CDR3 totals 11 residues. Germline V CDR1 and CDR2: MNHEY, SVGEGT. CDR3 DNA: TGTGCCAGCAGTCATTCCTACGAGCAGTACTTC. It specifies CASSHSYEQYF.

The J gene is TRBJ2-3, the V gene TRBV27, with a tentative D call TRBD2 (5 bases). V was pared by 7 bases and J by 6 bases, with 17 bases between. CDR3 size: 14 residues. Germline V gene lookup returns CDR1 MNHEY and CDR2 SMNVEV (reference sequence). The CDR3 is CASNLAGVVDTQYF. DNA of the CDR3: TGTGCCAGCAATCTAGCCGGAGTGGTGGATACGCAGTATTTT.

The V gene is TRBV28, the J gene TRBJ1-2; D is unresolved. Germline V gene lookup returns CDR1 MDHEN and CDR2 SYDVKM. V was trimmed by 3 bases and J by 0 bases, leaving 8 bases between them. The CDR3 is 14 residues long. This chain's CDR3 is CASSFRTANYGYTF. CDR3 sequence (DNA): TGTGCCAGCAGTTTCCGGACTGCTAACTATGGCTACACCTTC.

The rearrangement links TRBV4-3 to TRBJ1-6; 7 bases map to TRBD1. The germline CDR1 and CDR2 sequences are LGHNA and YSLEER. V was clipped by 3 bases and J by 9 bases; unmatched bases: 11. This CDR3 spans 16 amino acids. The CDR3 nucleotides are TGCGCCAGCAGCCAGTCGGGACAGATGGTGGGTTCACCCCTCCACTTT. This gives the protein CASSQSGQMVGSPLHF.

This chain connects TRBV15 to TRBJ1-5; D may be TRBD1 (5 bases). Trimming removed 0 bases from V and 8 bases from J, with 14 bases in between. The V gene's germline CDR1 is LNHNV and CDR2 YYDKDF (reference sequence). This CDR3 is built from 15 residues. The CDR3 nucleotides are TGTGCCACCAGCAGAGATGGACACCGTGTGGAGCCCCAGCATTTT. Residues: CATSRDGHRVEPQHF. The variable domain in full, completed from reference TRBV15 and TRBJ1-5, reads DAMVIQNPRYQVTQFGKPVTLSCSQTLNHNVMYWYQQKSSQAPKLLFHYYDKDFNNEADTPDNFQSRRPNTSFCFLDIRSPGLGDTAMYLCATSRDGHRVEPQHFGDGTRLSIL.

This clone was counted a single time. The chain is built from TRBV19 and TRBJ2-3; possibly TRBD1 for D (5 bases). CDR1 is LNHDA, CDR2 SQIVND, per germline (reference sequence). The CDR3 is 15 residues long. The V end was cut by 4 bases, the J end by 1 base, with 12 bases between. CDR3 region: CASSTPDTRTDTQYF. The CDR3 DNA sequence: TGTGCCAGTAGTACCCCGGACACTCGCACAGATACGCAGTATTTT.

V gene TRBV7-2 combines with J gene TRBJ2-1; possible D gene TRBD2, 5 bases. V lost 3 bases and J lost 6, with 21 bases in between. The CDR3 consists of 17 residues. Germline values: CDR1 SGHTA, CDR2 FQGNSA. CDR3 amino acids: CASSLVLAQTESNEQFF. CDR3 nucleotide sequence: TGTGCCAGCAGCTTGGTCCTAGCCCAAACCGAGTCCAATGAGCAGTTCTTC.

This clone occurred a few times. This sequence joins TRBV10-3 and TRBJ1-2; D is perhaps TRBD1 (5 bases). Germline-derived CDR1 and CDR2 are ENHRY and SYGVKD. The CDR3 is 14 amino acids. The germline V and J ends were trimmed by 4 bases and 5 bases, with 14 bases remaining between them. Here the CDR3 DNA reads TGTGCCATCAGTGCGGCCAGGGAGGGTTATGGCTACACCTTC. Residues: CAISAAREGYGYTF.

This sequence joins TRBV7-3 and TRBJ1-1; TRBD1 matches at 10 bases. The CDR3 totals 18 residues. The ends lost 5 bases at V and 0 bases at J; junction bases unmatched: 12. Germline V gene sequence: CDR1 SGHTA, CDR2 FQGTGA. This chain's CDR3 is CASSLRSGTGALNTEAFF. In DNA form, the CDR3 reads TGTGCCAGCAGCCTCAGATCCGGGACAGGGGCCTTGAACACTGAAGCTTTCTTT.

The CDR3 nucleotides read TGTGCCAGTATCGATCGGACAGGTGGGAATCAGCCCCAGCATTTT. Its translation is CASIDRTGGNQPQHF. V is TRBV19 and J is TRBJ1-5; 7 positions match TRBD1. The CDR3 has 15 residues. V lost 7 bases to trimming and J lost 4 bases; unmatched junction nucleotides: 10. Germline-derived CDR1 and CDR2 are LNHDA and SQIVND (reference sequence).

This clone was recorded only once. The chain combines TRBV27 with TRBJ2-2, with D tentatively TRBD1 (6 bases). The V and J ends lost 6 bases and 5 bases respectively, with 16 bases between them. This CDR3 spans 15 amino acids. CDR1 and CDR2 (germline): MNHEY, SMNVEV (reference sequence). CDR3 in DNA: TGTGCCAGCAGACCAGGGGTCACGGGGACCGGGGAGCTGTTTTTT. Translated, it gives CASRPGVTGTGELFF.

This sequence joins TRBV19 and TRBJ2-5; unclear D gene. From germline, CDR1 is LNHDA and CDR2 SQIVND (reference sequence). Deletions cut 3 bases from V and 1 base from J, with 6 bases between. There are 13 residues in the CDR3. The CDR3 sequence: CASSIASQETQYF. The CDR3 DNA follows: TGTGCCAGTAGTATTGCTAGCCAAGAGACCCAGTACTTC.

This chain links TRBV6-6 with TRBJ1-1, with D tentatively TRBD1 (6 bases). This CDR3 region has 13 residues. Germline V lookup: CDR1 MNHNY, CDR2 SVGAGI (reference sequence). V lost 2 bases and J 5 bases, leaving 9 bases between the germline ends. CDR3 nucleotide sequence: TGTGCCAGCAGTTACGGGCAGGGGACTGAAGCTTTCTTT. Encoded protein: CASSYGQGTEAFF.

The rearrangement uses TRBV14 and TRBJ1-4; D not resolved. Trimming removed 1 base from V and 6 bases from J, with 12 bases in between. The germline V gene encodes CDR1 SGHDN and CDR2 FVKESK. This CDR3 has 15 residues. CDR3 in amino acids: CASSQGLQRYEKLFF. CDR3 DNA: TGTGCCAGCAGCCAAGGACTACAGCGGTATGAAAAACTGTTTTTT.